This T cell receptor beta chain came from a study of Ad26.COV2.S vaccination and SARS-CoV-2 variants. Study details: Of the COV1001 trial arms, the Ad26.COV2.S arm included the donor. Ad26.COV2.S shots went into the muscle once or twice, 56 days apart.

Treatment noted: 15 to 20 received Ad26.COV2.S at low or high dose, single or two shots; about 5 received placebo; per-sample allocation not given. Sampling happened 63 days after the first vaccine or placebo injection. Aged 18-55 years, donor was enrolled in Boston in about 2020. The data were produced by immunoSEQ multiplex PCR, yet TCRdb's version contains in-frame clones alone and is incomplete. The sample has 410,000 or so clones; around 90% are singletons. Germline assignment: CDR1 MNHEY and CDR2 SVGAGI. V lost 2 bases, J lost 0 bases, and 7 bases lay in between. The CDR3 has 14 residues. This sequence joins TRBV6-5 and TRBJ1-1; D is uncertain. Sequencing was performed on peripheral blood, taken in a trial of Ad26.COV2.S vaccine versus placebo. This TCR came from a person between 18 and 65 years old who received the Ad26.COV2.S COVID-19 vaccine or a placebo. The CDR3 protein is CASSYNGLNTEAFF. CDR3 bases: TGTGCCAGCAGTTACAACGGGCTGAACACTGAAGCTTTCTTT.